Listed here is a single T cell receptor beta chain. It has no known antigen specificity. No base quality information exists; no much larger clone differs at one position. Enrolling through a virtual design, the prospective study's participants ranged in age from roughly 18 to 89 years and lived across roughly 24 United States geographic areas. In the prospective study, cohorts were assigned on the basis of participant-reported clinical history obtained from a screening survey and a study questionnaire. Recovered participants in ImmuneRACE Cohort 3 were defined by two consecutive negative NP/OP PCR tests, clearance by a healthcare professional, or resolution of symptoms. Each participant in the prospective study had whole blood, serum and a nasopharyngeal or oropharyngeal swab collected by mobile phlebotomists. Prospective study participants could optionally give additional blood draws and questionnaires over an approximately 2-month period. Blood samples from the prospective study were shipped frozen or at room temperature prior to DNA extraction.

CDR1 and CDR2 were assigned from the germline V gene as KGHDR and SFDVKD. The germline V end is reduced by 4 bases and the J end by 4 bases; junction bases left unmatched: 3. From the cysteine up to the phenylalanine, the CDR3 has a length of 14 residues. Only CDR3 DNA remains: 42 bases, in frame from the first base. This sample is part of a study of blood T cell repertoires in COVID-19 (dated by TCRdb to about 2020). Turning to the overall study: Collaborator samples came from the United States, Italy and Spain and covered acute and convalescent phases of COVID-19. The prospective study material was composed of cDNA or gDNA derived from T cells, B-cell-depleted T cells, or PBMCs. Deeply sampled blood TCRbeta repertoires from subjects exposed to, actively infected with, or recovered from COVID-19 were included in the dataset. A freely available public database, intended as a resource for researchers studying the immune response to SARS-CoV-2, is where the repertoires were released. The samples were drawn from two sources: the first 160 participants of the ongoing ImmuneRACE study, and approximately 1,300 subjects contributed by 6 global collaborators. Sample metadata almost always included a de-identified subject ID, COVID-19 status, age in years and sex. HLA class I and class II types, where available, came from metadata supplied by the sample provider rather than from assay-based typing.

Study-wide conclusions, independent of this receptor: The quantity of clinical and demographic metadata differed by source and by participant and was supplied without curation.

TCRbeta CDR3 regions were amplified from genomic DNA by means of the immunoSEQ Assay, a bias-controlled multiplex PCR. In the paper's pipeline: The number of nucleated cells in each sample was estimated by amplification of reference gene primers within the assay. To quantify the absolute abundance of each unique TCRbeta CDR3 rearrangement, sequence reads were collapsed and filtered. For each sample, productive Simpson clonality was calculated as the square root of Simpson's diversity index across productive rearrangements. The clones in this table, taken by TCRdb from immuneACCESS, are in-frame only. Not every clone is retained; where verified, under half of the shortfall comes from an unresolved V gene, and the cause of the rest is unknown. That table furnishes V, J and clone size, whereas the DNA furnished D and trimming. This sample lists 250,000 to 350,000 clones; about 85% were detected once. The top ten constitute under 3% of the sample.

Here the chain combines TRBV24-1 and TRBJ1-5; 7 central bases correspond to TRBD1. This receptor was taken from a woman aged 45-59 years who had recovered from COVID-19. Sequencing used PBMCs or T cells enriched from blood (not recorded which). DNA sequence: TGTGCCACCAGTGAAAGACAGGGTAATCAGCCCCAGCATTTT. Protein translation: CATSERQGNQPQHF.